This T cell receptor (beta chain) is from a study of OX40 agonist ivuxolimab in advanced cancers. Across the whole study: Patients receiving dose escalation had hepatocellular carcinoma, melanoma, renal cell or head and neck cancer.

Produced via immunoSEQ multiplex PCR; TCRdb's table is partial and in-frame only. The sample shows more than 25,000 clones, 70% to 80% of them seen only once. Germline V gene lookup returns CDR1 SGDLS and CDR2 YYNGEE. This CDR3 has 13 amino acids. V shed 3 bases, J shed 6 bases, and the junction held 3 bases outside the gene matches. The V gene is TRBV9, the J gene TRBJ2-3, with 8 positions matching TRBD1. Specimen: CD4+ or CD8+ T cells sorted from blood, collected in a trial of the OX40 agonist ivuxolimab. The source is an adult with an advanced solid tumor such as melanoma, head and neck, liver or kidney cancer. As DNA, the CDR3 is TGTGCCAGCAGCGGACAGGGGTGGGATACGCAGTATTTT. Its translation is CASSGQGWDTQYF.